The clone carrying this T cell receptor (beta chain) occurred a few times. The germline V gene encodes CDR1 LGHNA and CDR2 YNFKEQ. This CDR3 contains 13 residues. Trimming at V came to 3 bases and at J to 17 bases, leaving 9 bases not matched to a gene. The sample comes from a study of blood T cell repertoires in COVID-19. Sequenced by immunoSEQ multiplex PCR; TCRdb stores in-frame clones only, minus some. The sample consists of about 74,000 clones, 78% of them appearing once. This TCR was sampled from a human donor in a cohort sampled during active COVID-19. The sequencing sample was made of peripheral blood. The chain joins TRBV4-2 to TRBJ1-4; 10 bases align to TRBD1. CDR3: CASSQPGTGDVFF. The CDR3 DNA reads as TGTGCCAGCAGCCAGCCCGGGACAGGGGACGTCTTTTTT.